Below, 18 T cell receptor beta chains from the same sample are listed, as sequenced in a study of cytomegalovirus exposure and HLA in healthy donors. Primers: 60 Vbeta forward and 13 Jbeta reverse. Clones were sequenced by immunoSEQ multiplex PCR, and TCRdb holds only the in-frame ones, with some missing. The table records about 170,000 clones, approximately 80% of them present only once. Material for sequencing was PBMCs. The receptors were sampled from a woman between 50 and 59 years old in good health and CMV-seropositive.

This sequence joins TRBV5-1 and TRBJ1-1; a weak D match, TRBD1 (6 bases). CDR1 and CDR2 from the germline V gene are SGHRS and YFSETQ. The CDR3 loop spans 15 amino acids. Deletions cut 2 bases from V and 0 bases from J, with 11 bases between. CDR3 protein: CASSFGQNLNTEAFF. The CDR3 DNA reads as TGCGCCAGCAGCTTCGGACAGAACTTGAACACTGAAGCTTTCTTT.

V usage is TRBV7-2 and J usage is TRBJ1-2, with a possible D match to TRBD1 (5 bases). Trimming took off 0 bases at V and 1 base at J, with 15 bases between the two ends. Germline V gene lookup returns CDR1 SGHTA and CDR2 FQGNSA. The CDR3 spans 17 residues. In DNA form, the CDR3 reads TGTGCCAGCAGCTTAGCTCAGGGAAGATGGGGTAACTATGGCTACACCTTC. It encodes CASSLAQGRWGNYGYTF. The full variable domain, completed using reference TRBV7-2 and TRBJ1-2, is GAGVSQSPSNKVTEKGKDVELRCDPISGHTALYWYRQSLGQGLEFLIYFQGNSAPDKSGLPSDRFSAERTGGSVSTLTIQRTQQEDSAVYLCASSLAQGRWGNYGYTFGSGTRLTVV.

CDR3: CASSLVQGSYEQYF. CDR3 coding DNA: TGTGCCAGCAGCTTGGTACAGGGATCCTACGAGCAGTACTTC. The chain joins TRBV7-2 to TRBJ2-7; a weak D match, TRBD1 (6 bases). Germline CDR1 and CDR2: SGHTA and FQGNSA. V lost 3 bases and J lost 1, with 10 bases in between. CDR3 size: 14 residues.

Only one count was recorded for this clone. V gene TRBV7-9 combines with J gene TRBJ1-1; a weak D match, TRBD1 (5 bases). This CDR3 region has 12 residues. Trimming left V 5 bases short and J 8 bases short, with 12 bases between. Per the germline V gene, CDR1 is SEHNR and CDR2 is FQNEAQ (reference sequence). CDR3: CASSQWGTEAFF. Written as DNA, the CDR3 is TGTGCCAGCAGCCAGTGGGGCACCGAAGCTTTCTTT.

The chain uses TRBV7-9 and TRBJ1-2; 8 bases match TRBD1. V gave up 0 bases and J gave up 8 bases; unmatched junction bases: 14. There are 17 residues in the CDR3. From germline, CDR1 is SEHNR and CDR2 FQNEAQ (reference sequence). Written as DNA, the CDR3 is TGTGCCAGCAGCTTAGCTTGGGACTCTTCAGGGGGCGAAGGCTACACCTTC. This translates into CASSLAWDSSGGEGYTF.

V and J are TRBV5-4 and TRBJ1-2; D is unresolved. The CDR3 consists of 12 residues. Germline lookup yields CDR1 SGHNT and CDR2 YYREEE (reference sequence). V dropped 2 bases and J dropped 8 bases, with 10 bases sitting between them. CDR3 nucleotide sequence: TGTGCCAGCAGCTTTGGAGGCCGAGGCTACACCTTC. It encodes CASSFGGRGYTF.

The chain joins TRBV5-4 to TRBJ1-2; D is unclear. The V end was cut by 2 bases, the J end by 8 bases, with 22 bases between. Per germline, CDR1 SGHNT and CDR2 YYREEE (reference sequence). There are 16 residues in the CDR3. CDR3 sequence reads: CASSFERLREFGGYTF. The DNA for the CDR3 is TGTGCCAGCAGCTTTGAGCGTTTACGGGAGTTTGGGGGCTACACCTTC.

The chain is built from TRBV4-2 and TRBJ2-3; 11 bases line up with TRBD2. The CDR3 contains 16 residues. Germline V gene lookup returns CDR1 LGHNA and CDR2 YNFKEQ. V trimming: 4 bases; J trimming: 2 bases; junction bases outside the gene matches: 5. The CDR3 loop is CASSPGLAGDTDTQYF. The CDR3 bases are TGTGCCAGCAGCCCCGGACTAGCGGGTGACACAGATACGCAGTATTTT.

V is TRBV29-1 and J is TRBJ2-5; perhaps TRBD2 as D (5 bases). The CDR3 has 13 residues. The germline V gene encodes CDR1 SQVTM and CDR2 ANQGSEA. V lost 4 bases, J lost 4 bases, and 13 bases lay in between. The CDR3 region is CSVVLGIGETQYF. CDR3 nucleotide sequence: TGCAGCGTTGTACTAGGTATAGGAGAGACCCAGTACTTC.

The V and J genes are TRBV5-1 and TRBJ1-2, with D perhaps matching TRBD1 (5 bases). Germline V gene sequence: CDR1 SGHRS, CDR2 YFSETQ. V shed 7 bases and J shed 0 bases, with 13 bases lying between them. This CDR3 comprises 14 residues. DNA of the CDR3: TGCGCCAGCTCCCCGGGGGGGACTAACTATGGCTACACCTTC. Translated: CASSPGGTNYGYTF.

This clone was found once. V usage is TRBV27 and J usage is TRBJ2-3, with TRBD2 matching over 10 bases. With V trimmed by 3 bases and J by 0 bases, 6 bases remained unmatched. The germline V gene encodes CDR1 MNHEY and CDR2 SMNVEV (reference sequence). This CDR3 has 17 amino acids. The CDR3 loop is CASSFPSGGASTDTQYF. DNA for the CDR3: TGTGCCAGCAGTTTCCCTAGCGGGGGTGCTAGCACAGATACGCAGTATTTT.

The genes are TRBV6-5 and TRBJ2-1; 9 bases are a match to TRBD1. From germline, CDR1 is MNHEY and CDR2 SVGAGI. This CDR3 is built from 16 residues. The V gene end was trimmed by 0 bases and the J gene end by 2 bases; junction bases not matched to a gene: 2. CDR3 bases: TGTGCCAGCAGTTACTCCAGACAGGGGGCCTACAATGAGCAGTTCTTC. Residues: CASSYSRQGAYNEQFF.

The genes are TRBV28 and TRBJ1-2; 7 nucleotides agree with TRBD1. The CDR3 is made up of 13 amino acids. V trimming: 4 bases; J trimming: 5 bases; junction bases outside the gene matches: 4. Germline CDR1 is MDHEN and CDR2 is SYDVKM. The DNA of the CDR3 is TGTGCCAGCAGTTCAGGGGGAGGTTATGGCTACACCTTC. Residues: CASSSGGGYGYTF.

In the case of this clone: The sample has other DNA sequences that encode this CDR3 too. This rearrangement joins TRBV30 to TRBJ2-5; D uncertain. The germline V and J ends were trimmed by 0 bases and 5 bases, with 4 bases remaining between them. This CDR3 spans 11 amino acids. CDR1 and CDR2 (germline): GTSNPN, SVGIG (reference sequence). In DNA, the CDR3 is TGTGCCTGGAGTGTCAGGGAGACCCAGTACTTC. As protein: CAWSVRETQYF.

The chain recombines TRBV19 with TRBJ1-5; 7 nucleotides line up with TRBD1. Germline CDR1 LNHDA, CDR2 SQIVND (reference sequence). This CDR3 comprises 14 residues. V lost 3 bases to trimming and J lost 4 bases; unmatched junction nucleotides: 3. The CDR3 here is CASSMGQKNQPQHF. DNA of the CDR3: TGTGCCAGTAGTATGGGACAGAAGAATCAGCCCCAGCATTTT.

The chain joins TRBV29-1 to TRBJ1-1; weak D call: TRBD1 (5 bases). Trimming stripped 2 bases from V and 4 bases from J, with 11 bases between. This CDR3 region has 13 residues. Germline CDR1 reads SQVTM; CDR2 reads ANQGSEA. The CDR3 loop reads CSVESGRITEAFF. In DNA, the CDR3 is TGCAGCGTTGAATCAGGGAGGATCACTGAAGCTTTCTTT.

This clone was counted a few times. This chain connects TRBV6-5 to TRBJ1-2, with D maybe TRBD1 (5 bases). This CDR3 spans 13 amino acids. V was cut by 2 bases and J by 8 bases, with 12 bases left in between. Germline V gene data show CDR1 as MNHEY and CDR2 as SVGAGI. Here the CDR3 DNA reads TGTGCCAGCAGTTACATCAGGGCGGAAGGCTACACCTTC. This translates into CASSYIRAEGYTF.

The chain carries TRBV21-1 and TRBJ1-4; TRBD1 was called by the table and not checked on the DNA. TRBV21-1 is deemed a pseudogene. The CDR3 is 14 amino acids. For the CDR3, the DNA is TGTGCCAGCAAGTGGACAGGTGCTAATGAAAAACTGTTTTTT. Translated, it gives CASKWTGANEKLFF.